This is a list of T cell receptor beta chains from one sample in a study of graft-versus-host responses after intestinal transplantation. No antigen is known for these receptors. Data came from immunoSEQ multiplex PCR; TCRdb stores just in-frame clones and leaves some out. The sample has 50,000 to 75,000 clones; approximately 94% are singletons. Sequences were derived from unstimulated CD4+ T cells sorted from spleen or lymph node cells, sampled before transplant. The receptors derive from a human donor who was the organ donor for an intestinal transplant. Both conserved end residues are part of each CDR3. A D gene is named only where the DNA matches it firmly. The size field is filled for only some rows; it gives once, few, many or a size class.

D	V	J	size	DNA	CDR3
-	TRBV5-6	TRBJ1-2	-	TGTGCCAGCAGCTTGGTCCGACAGATTAACTATGGCTACACCTTC	CASSLVRQINYGYTF
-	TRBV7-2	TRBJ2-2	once	TGTGCCAGCAGCCTCACACGGCCCACCGGGGAGCTGTTTTTT	CASSLTRPTGELFF
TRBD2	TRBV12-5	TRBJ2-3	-	TGTGCTAGTGAGGGACTAGCGGGAAACACAGATACGCAGTATTTT	CASEGLAGNTDTQYF
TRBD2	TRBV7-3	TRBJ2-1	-	TGTGCCAGCAGCTCTCTAGCGGGGGCCTACAATGAGCAGTTCTTC	CASSSLAGAYNEQFF
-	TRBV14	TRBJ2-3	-	TGTGCCAGCAGCCAAGTAGACGGCTGGCGAGATACGCAGTATTTT	CASSQVDGWRDTQYF
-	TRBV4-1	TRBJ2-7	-	TGCGCCAGCAGCCAAGTTTGGGGGGCGCGGGACTACGGGCAGTACTTC	CASSQVWGARDYGQYF
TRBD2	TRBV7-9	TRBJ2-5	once	TGTGCCAGCAGCTCATATGGACTAGCGGGGGCGCGGGAAGAGACCCAGTACTTC	CASSSYGLAGAREETQYF
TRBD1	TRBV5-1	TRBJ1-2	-	TGCGCCAGCAGCTCCGGGACAGGAGTGGATGGCTACACCTTC	CASSSGTGVDGYTF
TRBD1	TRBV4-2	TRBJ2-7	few	TGTGCCAGCAGCCAGAGTGGCGGACAGGGGGCATTGTACGAGCAGTACTTC	CASSQSGGQGALYEQYF
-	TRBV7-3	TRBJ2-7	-	TGTGCCAGCAGCGACCAGGTTTCCTACGAGCAGTACTTC	CASSDQVSYEQYF
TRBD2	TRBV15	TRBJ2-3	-	TGTGCCACCAGCAGAGATCTAGCGGGGGCAGATACGCAGTATTTT	CATSRDLAGADTQYF
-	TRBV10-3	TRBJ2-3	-	TGTGCCATCAGTGGGAGGGGGGGCATCAGCACAGATACGCAGTATTTT	CAISGRGGISTDTQYF
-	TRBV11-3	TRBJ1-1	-	TGTGCCAGCAGCCTCTCAGGGGAAGTCACTGAAGCTTTCTTT	CASSLSGEVTEAFF
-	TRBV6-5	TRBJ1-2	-	TGTGCCAGCAGTTACATCGGGGGGAACTATGGCTACACCTTC	CASSYIGGNYGYTF
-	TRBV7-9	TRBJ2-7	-	TGTGCCAGCAGCCTGATCACAGGGTCCTACGAGCAGTACTTC	CASSLITGSYEQYF
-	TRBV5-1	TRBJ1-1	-	TGCGCCAGCAGCTTGACAGGGAAGAACACTGAAGCTTTCTTT	CASSLTGKNTEAFF
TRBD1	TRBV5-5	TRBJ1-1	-	TGTGCCAGCAGCCCAGGACAGGGTCGAACTGAAGCTTTCTTT	CASSPGQGRTEAFF
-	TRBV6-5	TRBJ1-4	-	TGTGCCAGCAGTTACGGGGGGGCGGGTAATGAAAAACTGTTTTTT	CASSYGGAGNEKLFF
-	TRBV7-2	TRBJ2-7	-	TGTGCCAGCAGCTTCCGTGTGGGGGGCAGCGACGAGCAGTACTTC	CASSFRVGGSDEQYF
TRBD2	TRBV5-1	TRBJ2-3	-	TGCGCCAGCAGCTCTAGCGGGAGGAGGGGAGATACGCAGTATTTT	CASSSSGRRGDTQYF
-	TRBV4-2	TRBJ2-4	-	TGTGCCAGCAGCCAAGAGTACAAGACAGTTGCAGCCAAAAACATTCAGTACTTC	CASSQEYKTVAAKNIQYF
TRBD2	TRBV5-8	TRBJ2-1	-	TGTGCCAGCAGCTTGACTAGCGGGGGTCCCGGGATCTTC	CASSLTSGGPGIF
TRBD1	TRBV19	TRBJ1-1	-	TGTGCCAGTAGTATAGGCGGACAGGGGAGCACTGAAGCTTTCTTT	CASSIGGQGSTEAFF
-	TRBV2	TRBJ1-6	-	TGTGCCAGCAGTGACAACTATAATTCACCCCTCCACTTT	CASSDNYNSPLHF
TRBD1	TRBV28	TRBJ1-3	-	TGTGCCAGCAGGACAGGGGAGGGAAACACCATATATTTT	CASRTGEGNTIYF
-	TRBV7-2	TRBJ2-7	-	TGTGCCAGCAGCCGAGCCGGGACTGCGAGCTCCTACGAGCAGTACTTC	CASSRAGTASSYEQYF
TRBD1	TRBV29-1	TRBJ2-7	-	TGCAGCGCTAGAGGGGGCCCTCGGTACGAGCAGTACTTC	CSARGGPRYEQYF
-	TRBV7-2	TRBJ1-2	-	TGTGCCAGCAGCTACAGAACAGGATACTATGGCTACACCTTC	CASSYRTGYYGYTF
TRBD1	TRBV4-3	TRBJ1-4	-	TGCGCCAGCAGCCAAGAAGGGGCAGGGGGGGATGAAAAACTGTTTTTT	CASSQEGAGGDEKLFF
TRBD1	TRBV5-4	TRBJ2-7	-	TGTGCCAGCACCGGATGGACAGGTTTCTCCTACGAGCAGTACTTC	CASTGWTGFSYEQYF
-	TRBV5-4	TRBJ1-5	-	TGTGCCAGCAGCTTGGACAGGGATCAGCCCCAGCATTTT	CASSLDRDQPQHF
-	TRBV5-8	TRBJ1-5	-	TGTGCCAGCAGCTTGCCCCCATATAGCAATCAGCCCCAGCATTTT	CASSLPPYSNQPQHF
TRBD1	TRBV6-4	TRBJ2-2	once	TGTGCCAGCAGTGCCGGGACAGCGAACACCGGGGAGCTGTTTTTT	CASSAGTANTGELFF
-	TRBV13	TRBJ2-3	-	TGTGCCAGCAGCTTAGGCAATAAACCTAGCACAGATACGCAGTATTTT	CASSLGNKPSTDTQYF
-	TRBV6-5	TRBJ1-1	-	TGTGCCAGCACCAGTCCGGGGGTCCCCACTGAAGCTTTCTTT	CASTSPGVPTEAFF
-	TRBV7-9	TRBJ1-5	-	TGTGCCAGCAGCTTAGGTCTGGGAAATCAGCCCCAGCATTTT	CASSLGLGNQPQHF
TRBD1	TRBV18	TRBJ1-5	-	TGTGCCAGCTCACCAACCGGGACAGGCTTCAATCAGCCCCAGCATTTT	CASSPTGTGFNQPQHF
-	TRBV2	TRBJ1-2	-	TGTGCCAGCAGTGAAAACCTCTATGGCTACACCTTC	CASSENLYGYTF
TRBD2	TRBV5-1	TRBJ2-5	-	TGCGCCAGCAGCTTGGTTAAGGGGCTAGCGGGGGAAGAGACCCAGTACTTC	CASSLVKGLAGEETQYF
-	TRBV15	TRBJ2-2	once	TGTGCCACCAGCAGAGAGTCCCAGGGGCGGTTCGCGAACACCGGGGAGCTGTTTTTT	CATSRESQGRFANTGELFF
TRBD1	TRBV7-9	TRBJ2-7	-	TGTGCCAGCAGGAATGGGGACAGGTTCTCCTACGAGCAGTACTTC	CASRNGDRFSYEQYF
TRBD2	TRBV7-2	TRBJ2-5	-	TGTGCCAGCAGCCCCTCGACTAGCGGGGGAGGGGCGACCCAGTACTTC	CASSPSTSGGGATQYF
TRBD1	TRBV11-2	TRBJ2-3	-	TGTGCCAGCAGCTTAGGGGCCGACAGGGCTGATACGCAGTATTTT	CASSLGADRADTQYF
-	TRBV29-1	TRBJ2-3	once	TGCAGCGTTGAGGGACGCTCCACAGATACGCAGTATTTT	CSVEGRSTDTQYF
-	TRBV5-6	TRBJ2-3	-	TGTGCCAGCAGCTTCGGCAGGGGCACAGATACGCAGTATTTT	CASSFGRGTDTQYF
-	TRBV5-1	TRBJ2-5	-	TGCGCCAGCAGCTTGGAGGCTCCCTGGGGGTACCAAGAGACCCAGTACTTC	CASSLEAPWGYQETQYF
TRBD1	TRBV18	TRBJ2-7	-	TGTGCCAGCTCCTGGACAGGCGCGTCCTACGAGCAGTACTTC	CASSWTGASYEQYF